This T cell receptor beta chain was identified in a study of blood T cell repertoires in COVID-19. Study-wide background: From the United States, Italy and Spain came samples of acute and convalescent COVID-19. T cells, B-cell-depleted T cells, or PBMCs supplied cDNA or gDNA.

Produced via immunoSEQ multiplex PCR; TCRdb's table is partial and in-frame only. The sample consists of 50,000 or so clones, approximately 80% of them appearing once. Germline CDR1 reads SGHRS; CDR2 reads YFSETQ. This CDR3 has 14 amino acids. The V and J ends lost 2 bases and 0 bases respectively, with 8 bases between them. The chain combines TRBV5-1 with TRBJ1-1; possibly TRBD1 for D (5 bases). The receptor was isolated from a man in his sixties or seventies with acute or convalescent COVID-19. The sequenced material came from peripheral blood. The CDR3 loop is CASSFSGMNTEAFF. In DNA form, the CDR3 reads TGCGCCAGCAGCTTTTCAGGGATGAACACTGAAGCTTTCTTT.